Below are 28 T cell receptor beta chains sequenced from a single sample in a study of T cell repertoires in cytomegalovirus infection. Using its own MiXCR run on the reads, TCRdb lists one record per CDR3 protein. The sample yields a few hundred thousand distinct CDR3 sequences, 15% to 20% seen once. Sequenced sample: PBMCs. Receptors were obtained from a human donor in good health (CMV status not recorded). Some clones in this sample may be carry-over from other donors' samples.

In its sample, this clonotype was seen a few times. The chain is built from TRBV7-9 and TRBJ1-6, with D maybe TRBD1 (6 bases). This CDR3 spans 14 amino acids. The V gene lost 3 bases and the J gene lost 8 bases, with 11 bases spanning the gap. Germline V gene sequence: CDR1 SEHNR, CDR2 FQNEAQ (reference sequence). For the CDR3, the DNA is TGTGCCAGCAGCTTCGGACAGTCTCATTCACCCCTCCACTTT. This translates into CASSFGQSHSPLHF.

As regards this clonotype: A single base separates this from a much larger clone, so it may be a read error. The chain is built from TRBV12-3 or TRBV12-4 and TRBJ2-7; 10 nucleotides match TRBD2. This CDR3 has 15 residues. As DNA, the CDR3 is TGTGCCAGCAGCCGTAGCGGGAGGACGCGTTACGGGCAGTACTTC. It is translated as CASSRSGRTRYGQYF.

This clonotype came up a few times. The chain carries TRBV19 and TRBJ2-3; possible D gene TRBD1, 6 bases. In germline, CDR1 is LNHDA, CDR2 SQIVND (reference sequence). The germline V and J ends were trimmed by 6 bases and 3 bases, with 13 bases remaining between them. The CDR3 length is 14 residues. This CDR3 is CASRQQGGTDTQYF. The DNA for the CDR3 is TGTGCCAGTAGGCAACAGGGCGGGACAGATACGCAGTATTTT.

In its sample, this clonotype was seen a few times. The chain combines TRBV2 with TRBJ1-2; 7 positions match TRBD1. The CDR3 length is 13 residues. Germline V lookup: CDR1 SNHLY, CDR2 FYNNEI. V was clipped by 8 bases and J by 2 bases; unmatched bases: 5. CDR3 coding DNA: TGTGCCAGCGACCGGGACAGAAACTATGGCTACACCTTC. Protein product: CASDRDRNYGYTF.

This clonotype was detected only a few times. The chain employs TRBV19 and TRBJ2-5; D uncertain. This CDR3 comprises 13 residues. Trimming took off 0 bases at V and 2 bases at J, with 4 bases between the two ends. The germline CDR1 and CDR2 sequences are LNHDA and SQIVND (reference sequence). The CDR3 sequence: CASSIDGQETQYF. Written as DNA, the CDR3 is TGTGCCAGTAGTATAGATGGACAAGAGACCCAGTACTTC.

This clonotype turned up a few times. V usage is TRBV4-1 and J usage is TRBJ2-7; possibly TRBD1 for D (5 bases). From germline, CDR1 is MGHRA and CDR2 YSYEKL. Trimming shortened V by 4 bases and J by 2 bases, and 9 bases separated the two germline ends. The CDR3 is 13 residues long. The CDR3 region is CASSRPGTYEQYF. The CDR3 nucleotides read TGCGCCAGCAGCCGACCAGGGACCTACGAGCAGTACTTC.

This chain connects TRBV27 to TRBJ2-1, with TRBD2 matching 14 bases. Germline V CDR1 and CDR2: MNHEY, SMNVEV (reference sequence). There are 19 residues in the CDR3. The V and J ends lost 5 bases and 3 bases, in that order; junction bases with no gene match: 12. CDR3 in DNA: TGTGCCAGCAGTCCCGGGACTAGCGGGAGTAGATCCGTCTACAATGAGCAGTTCTTC. Protein: CASSPGTSGSRSVYNEQFF.

This clonotype was seen just once. The chain is built from TRBV3-1 and TRBJ2-4; 10 bases line up with TRBD2. The CDR3 runs 15 residues. Germline loops: CDR1 LGHDT, CDR2 YNNKEL (reference sequence). Trimming removed 2 bases from V and 8 bases from J; junction bases left unmatched: 6. CDR3 DNA: TGTGCCAGCAGCCAACGACGGACTAGCGGCGACATTCAGTACTTC. This translates into CASSQRRTSGDIQYF.

The rearrangement links TRBV19 to TRBJ1-5, with 8 positions matching TRBD1. This CDR3 comprises 14 residues. V lost 5 bases, J lost 2 bases, and 2 bases stayed unmatched. In germline, CDR1 is LNHDA, CDR2 SQIVND (reference sequence). The CDR3 sequence: CASSVTGGNQPQHF. The DNA of the CDR3 is TGTGCCAGTAGTGTGACAGGGGGCAATCAGCCCCAGCATTTT.

The J gene is TRBJ2-1, the V gene TRBV20-1; 7 bases align to TRBD2. This CDR3 is built from 16 residues. J gave up 4 bases and V 0 bases, and 9 bases lay outside the gene matches. CDR1 is DFQATT and CDR2 is SNEGSKA in the germline V gene (reference sequence). CDR3 sequence: CSARDLRERGYNEQFF. The CDR3 region has the DNA TGCAGTGCTAGAGATTTGCGGGAGAGAGGTTACAATGAGCAGTTCTTC.

This clonotype has ten or more counts. CDR3 bases: TGTGCCAGCACCCCAGCGATGCATACTAACTACGAGCAGTACTTC. Amino acid sequence: CASTPAMHTNYEQYF. The rearrangement uses TRBV7-2 and TRBJ2-7; D is unclear. V was clipped by 7 bases and J by 3 bases, with 19 bases between them. Germline loops: CDR1 SGHTA, CDR2 FQGNSA. The CDR3 spans 15 residues. The full variable domain, in which reference TRBV7-2 and TRBJ2-7 provide the parts outside the CDR3, is GAGVSQSPSNKVTEKGKDVELRCDPISGHTALYWYRQSLGQGLEFLIYFQGNSAPDKSGLPSDRFSAERTGGSVSTLTIQRTQQEDSAVYLCASTPAMHTNYEQYFGPGTRLTVT.

This sequence joins TRBV20-1 and TRBJ2-3; 8 nucleotides agree with TRBD2. V was pared by 3 bases and J by 0 bases, with 5 bases of the junction left unmatched. Germline CDR1 and CDR2: DFQATT and SNEGSKA (reference sequence). The CDR3 sequence is 15 residues long. The CDR3 region has the DNA TGCAGTGCTAGCCTAGCGGGTGCTAGCACAGATACGCAGTATTTT. This gives the protein CSASLAGASTDTQYF.

V gene TRBV2 combines with J gene TRBJ2-2; D may be TRBD1 (5 bases). Germline V lookup: CDR1 SNHLY, CDR2 FYNNEI. V lost 1 base to trimming and J lost 6 bases, with 6 bases between them. CDR3 size: 13 residues. CDR3 amino acids: CASSEVGAGELFF. The CDR3 nucleotides read TGTGCCAGCAGTGAAGTAGGGGCCGGGGAGCTGTTTTTT.

In this sample, this clonotype turned up a few times. The chain recombines TRBV6-1 with TRBJ1-6; no firm D call. The CDR3 contains 13 residues. The V end lost 7 bases, the J end lost 9 bases, and 13 bases lay between the germline ends. Germline CDR1 is MNHNS and CDR2 is SASEGT. CDR3 region: CASIGRSSSPLHF. The CDR3 bases are TGTGCCAGCATCGGCAGATCAAGTTCACCCCTCCACTTT.

Here the CDR3 reads CASSKQGGINEQYF. The CDR3 nucleotides are TGTGCCAGCAGTAAACAGGGAGGGATAAACGAGCAGTACTTC. This chain connects TRBV11-2 to TRBJ2-7; TRBD2 is a possible D gene (7 bases). Germline V gives CDR1 SGHAT, CDR2 FQNNGV. V gave up 6 bases and J gave up 5 bases, with 17 bases separating them. The CDR3 is 14 residues long.

V gene TRBV28 combines with J gene TRBJ2-5, with D perhaps being TRBD1 or TRBD2 (5 bases each). Germline V gene data show CDR1 as MDHEN and CDR2 as SYDVKM. The CDR3 runs 16 residues. V dropped 4 bases and J dropped 5 bases, with 20 bases sitting between them. CDR3 amino acids: CASSSTIRDLGETQYF. CDR3 nucleotides: TGTGCCAGCAGTTCCACAATCCGGGACCTCGGGGAGACCCAGTACTTC.

The J gene is TRBJ2-7, the V gene TRBV4-1; TRBD2 aligns across 8 bases. The CDR3 extends over 14 amino acids. Per the germline V gene, CDR1 is MGHRA and CDR2 is YSYEKL. Unmatched junction bases numbered 3, after V lost 1 base and J lost 4 bases. The CDR3 spells CASSQGSGSYEQYF. In DNA form, the CDR3 reads TGCGCCAGCAGCCAAGGAAGCGGGAGTTACGAGCAGTACTTC.

This clonotype was recorded at least ten times. The chain couples TRBV12-3 or TRBV12-4 to TRBJ1-6; 7 bases match TRBD1. V lost 3 bases and J lost 9; bases outside the gene matches: 5. The CDR3 consists of 14 residues. The CDR3 spells CASSFSTGRSPLHF. The CDR3 bases are TGTGCCAGCAGTTTCTCGACAGGGCGTTCACCCCTCCACTTT.

This clonotype has only a few counts. J is TRBJ2-5 and V is TRBV20-1; a weak D match, TRBD1 (5 bases). Trimming cost V 1 base and J 7 bases, with 19 bases left between them. The CDR3 has 15 amino acids. Germline loops: CDR1 DFQATT, CDR2 SNEGSKA (reference sequence). For the CDR3, the DNA is TGCAGTGCTAGAGTTTCGAAGGGGCTAGTTGGGACCCAGTACTTC. Encoded protein: CSARVSKGLVGTQYF.

This clonotype was found many times. The V and J genes are TRBV11-2 and TRBJ1-1; D uncertain. The CDR3 runs 13 residues. V was shortened by 5 bases and J by 5 bases, with 12 bases between the two germline ends. The germline V gene encodes CDR1 SGHAT and CDR2 FQNNGV. The CDR3 spells CASSPTFVTEAFF. CDR3 coding DNA: TGTGCCAGCAGCCCCACTTTCGTAACTGAAGCTTTCTTT.

The gene calls are TRBV12-3 or TRBV12-4 and TRBJ2-7; D remains unclear. Trimming pared 8 bases from V and 13 bases from J, leaving 21 bases between. This CDR3 region has 12 residues. The CDR3 coding sequence is TGTGCCAGCGGGCGCGTCCTAGAACCTATATACTTC. Residues: CASGRVLEPIYF.

The rearrangement uses TRBV7-2 and TRBJ1-1, with D perhaps TRBD1 (6 bases). The length of the CDR3 is 18 residues. CDR1 SGHTA and CDR2 FQGNSA come from the germline V gene. Trimming took 2 bases from V and 2 from J, leaving 21 bases between them. The CDR3 DNA is TGTGCCAGCAGCTTAATCCGGACGCGTTGGACAGTTAACACTGAAGCTTTCTTT. It yields the protein CASSLIRTRWTVNTEAFF.

This clonotype showed up many times. The V gene is TRBV4-1, the J gene TRBJ1-4; 9 positions match TRBD1. This CDR3 has 15 amino acids. The ends lost 3 bases at V and 8 bases at J; junction bases unmatched: 7. Per the germline V gene, CDR1 is MGHRA and CDR2 is YSYEKL. CDR3: CASSQAGTGKEKLFF. The CDR3 DNA sequence: TGCGCCAGCAGCCAGGCCGGGACAGGGAAAGAAAAACTGTTTTTT.

This clonotype was observed many times. CDR3 region: CASSPGQGGYEQYF. In nucleotides, the CDR3 is TGTGCCAGCAGCCCGGGACAGGGTGGCTACGAGCAGTACTTC. This rearrangement joins TRBV7-9 to TRBJ2-7, with 9 bases lining up with TRBD1. V shed 5 bases, J shed 3 bases, and the junction held 5 bases outside the gene matches. The CDR3 contains 14 residues. Germline V CDR1 and CDR2: SEHNR, FQNEAQ (reference sequence).

This clonotype was seen just once. A much more abundant neighbour one base away suggests this may be a read error. This chain joins TRBV7-2 and TRBJ1-6, with D maybe TRBD1 (6 bases). CDR3 length: 15 amino acids. The germline CDR1 and CDR2 sequences are SGHTA and FQGNSA. CDR3 protein: CASSNRAAGDSLLHF. CDR3 in DNA: TGTGCCAGCAGCAACAGGGCTGCGGGGGATTCACTCCTCCACTTT.

This clonotype appeared a few times. The V and J genes are TRBV6-1 and TRBJ1-2, with D tentatively TRBD1 (6 bases). V gave up 9 bases and J gave up 2 bases, with 16 bases separating them. Germline CDR1 is MNHNS and CDR2 is SASEGT. This CDR3 has 14 amino acids. CDR3 residues: CASRGTGTNYGYTF. The CDR3 bases are TGTGCCAGTCGGGGAACCGGGACAAACTATGGCTACACCTTC.

There are many counts of this clonotype. The V gene is TRBV7-6, the J gene TRBJ1-1, with 10 bases matching TRBD1. V dropped 5 bases and J dropped 1; count of bases not matched to a gene: 7. This CDR3 has 16 residues. From germline, CDR1 is SGHVS and CDR2 FNYEAQ. CDR3 region: CASSPDRGGKNTEAFF. The CDR3 bases are TGTGCCAGCAGCCCGGACAGGGGGGGAAAGAACACTGAAGCTTTCTTT.

This clonotype was counted at least ten times. This rearrangement joins TRBV7-8 to TRBJ2-3; D is ambiguous. Per the germline V gene, CDR1 is SGHVS and CDR2 is FQNEAQ. With 4 bases removed from V and 4 bases from J, the gap between germline ends came to 18 bases. The CDR3 runs 16 residues. The CDR3 reads CASSWDSFTDADTQYF. The CDR3 DNA reads TGTGCCAGCAGCTGGGATTCGTTTACGGACGCAGATACGCAGTATTTT.